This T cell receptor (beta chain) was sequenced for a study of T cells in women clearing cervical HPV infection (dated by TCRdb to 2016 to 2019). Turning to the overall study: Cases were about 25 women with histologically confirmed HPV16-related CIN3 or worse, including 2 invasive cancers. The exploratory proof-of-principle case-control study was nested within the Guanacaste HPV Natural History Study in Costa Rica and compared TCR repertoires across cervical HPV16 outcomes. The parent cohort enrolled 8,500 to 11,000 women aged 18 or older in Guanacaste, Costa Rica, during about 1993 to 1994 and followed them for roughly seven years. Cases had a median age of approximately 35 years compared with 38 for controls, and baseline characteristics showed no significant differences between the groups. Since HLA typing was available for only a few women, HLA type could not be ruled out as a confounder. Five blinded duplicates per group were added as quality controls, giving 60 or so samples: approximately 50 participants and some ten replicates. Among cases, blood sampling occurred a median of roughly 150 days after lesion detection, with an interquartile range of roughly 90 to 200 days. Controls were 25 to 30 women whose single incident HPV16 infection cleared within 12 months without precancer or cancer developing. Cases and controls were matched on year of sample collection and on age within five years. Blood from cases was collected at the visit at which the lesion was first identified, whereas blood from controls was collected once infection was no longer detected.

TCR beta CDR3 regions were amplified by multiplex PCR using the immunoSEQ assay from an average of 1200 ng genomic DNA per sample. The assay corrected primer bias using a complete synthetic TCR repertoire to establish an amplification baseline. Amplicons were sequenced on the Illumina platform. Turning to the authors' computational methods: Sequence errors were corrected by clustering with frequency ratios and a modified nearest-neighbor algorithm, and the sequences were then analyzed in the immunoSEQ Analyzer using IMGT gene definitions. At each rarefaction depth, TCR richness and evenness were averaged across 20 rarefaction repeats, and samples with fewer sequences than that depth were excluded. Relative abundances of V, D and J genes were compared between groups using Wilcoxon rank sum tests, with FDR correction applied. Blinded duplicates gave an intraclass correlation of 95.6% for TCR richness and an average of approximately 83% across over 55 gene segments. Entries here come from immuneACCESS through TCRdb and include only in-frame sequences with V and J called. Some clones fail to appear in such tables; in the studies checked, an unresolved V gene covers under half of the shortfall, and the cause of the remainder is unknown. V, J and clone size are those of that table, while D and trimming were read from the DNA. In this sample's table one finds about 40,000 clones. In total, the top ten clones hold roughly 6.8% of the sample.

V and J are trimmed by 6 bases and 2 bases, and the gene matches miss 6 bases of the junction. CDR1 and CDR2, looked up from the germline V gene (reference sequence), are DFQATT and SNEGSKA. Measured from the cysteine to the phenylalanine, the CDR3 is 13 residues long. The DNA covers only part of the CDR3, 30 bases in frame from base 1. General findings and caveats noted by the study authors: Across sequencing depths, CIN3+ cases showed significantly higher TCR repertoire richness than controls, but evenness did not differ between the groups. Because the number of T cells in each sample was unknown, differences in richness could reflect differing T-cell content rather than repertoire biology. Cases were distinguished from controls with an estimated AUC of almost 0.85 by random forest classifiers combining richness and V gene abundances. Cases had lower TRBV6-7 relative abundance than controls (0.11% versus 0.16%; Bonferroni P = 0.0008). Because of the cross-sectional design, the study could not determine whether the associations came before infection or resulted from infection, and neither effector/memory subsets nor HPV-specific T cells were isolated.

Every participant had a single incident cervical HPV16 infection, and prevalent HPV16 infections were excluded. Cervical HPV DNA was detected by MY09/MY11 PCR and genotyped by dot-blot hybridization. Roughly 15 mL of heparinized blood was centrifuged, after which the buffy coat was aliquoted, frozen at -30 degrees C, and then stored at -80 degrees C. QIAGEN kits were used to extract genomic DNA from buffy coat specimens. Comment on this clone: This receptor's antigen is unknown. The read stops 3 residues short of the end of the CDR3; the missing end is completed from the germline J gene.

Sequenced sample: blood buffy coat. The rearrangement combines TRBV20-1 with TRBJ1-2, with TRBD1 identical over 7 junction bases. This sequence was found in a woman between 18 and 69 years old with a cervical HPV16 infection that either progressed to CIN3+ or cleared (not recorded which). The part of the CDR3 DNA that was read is TGCAGTGCCCGTTTGACAGGGAACTATGGC. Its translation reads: CSARLTGNYG. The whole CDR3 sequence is CSARLTGNYGYTF.